This T cell receptor beta chain was captured by sequencing in a study of type 1 regulatory T cells. At the level of the study: This in vitro CD4 product, T-allo10, is enriched for Tr1 cells and alloantigen-specific.

TCRdb analysed the reads with MiXCR anew, one entry per CDR3 protein. Of fewer than 25,000 distinct CDR3 sequences in the sample, about 45% were seen once. In its sample, this clonotype ranks as medium-sized (0.01 to 0.1%). What it recognizes is unknown. Germline values: CDR1 SGHTA, CDR2 FQGNSA. This CDR3 contains 15 residues. V lost 5 bases and J 3 bases, leaving 17 bases between the germline ends. This chain connects TRBV7-2 to TRBJ2-7; D perhaps matches TRBD2 (7 bases). The TCR was taken from a human donor in good health. The sample consisted of cultured T cells, either the whole culture or a sorted T cell fraction (not recorded which). The CDR3 nucleotides read TGTGCCAGCAGCCTTGCGCGGGGGCCATTCTACGAGCAGTACTTC. This sequence encodes CASSLARGPFYEQYF.